This section outlines one T cell receptor (beta chain) sequence together with its context. This entry is derived from a study of blood T cell repertoires in COVID-19. Background on the study: From T cells, B-cell-depleted T cells, or PBMCs came the material, which was cDNA or gDNA.

Method: immunoSEQ multiplex PCR; TCRdb's copy keeps in-frame clones and lacks some. The sample contains 180,000 or so clones, around 81% of which appear only once. Trimming removed 0 bases at V and 1 base at J, with 17 bases between. CDR1 and CDR2 (germline): SEHNR, FQNEAQ (reference sequence). The CDR3 has 18 residues. The Seattle patients joined while their infection was active and were tracked longitudinally afterward. Sequencing used peripheral blood. This chain connects TRBV7-9 to TRBJ2-3; the D gene is possibly TRBD1 (6 bases). This clonotype was sampled from a woman aged 40 to 50 with COVID-19, enrolled during active disease. The CDR3 DNA follows: TGTGCCAGCAGCTTAGCCTCCAACAGGGTAACTGGCACAGATACGCAGTATTTT. This codes for CASSLASNRVTGTDTQYF.